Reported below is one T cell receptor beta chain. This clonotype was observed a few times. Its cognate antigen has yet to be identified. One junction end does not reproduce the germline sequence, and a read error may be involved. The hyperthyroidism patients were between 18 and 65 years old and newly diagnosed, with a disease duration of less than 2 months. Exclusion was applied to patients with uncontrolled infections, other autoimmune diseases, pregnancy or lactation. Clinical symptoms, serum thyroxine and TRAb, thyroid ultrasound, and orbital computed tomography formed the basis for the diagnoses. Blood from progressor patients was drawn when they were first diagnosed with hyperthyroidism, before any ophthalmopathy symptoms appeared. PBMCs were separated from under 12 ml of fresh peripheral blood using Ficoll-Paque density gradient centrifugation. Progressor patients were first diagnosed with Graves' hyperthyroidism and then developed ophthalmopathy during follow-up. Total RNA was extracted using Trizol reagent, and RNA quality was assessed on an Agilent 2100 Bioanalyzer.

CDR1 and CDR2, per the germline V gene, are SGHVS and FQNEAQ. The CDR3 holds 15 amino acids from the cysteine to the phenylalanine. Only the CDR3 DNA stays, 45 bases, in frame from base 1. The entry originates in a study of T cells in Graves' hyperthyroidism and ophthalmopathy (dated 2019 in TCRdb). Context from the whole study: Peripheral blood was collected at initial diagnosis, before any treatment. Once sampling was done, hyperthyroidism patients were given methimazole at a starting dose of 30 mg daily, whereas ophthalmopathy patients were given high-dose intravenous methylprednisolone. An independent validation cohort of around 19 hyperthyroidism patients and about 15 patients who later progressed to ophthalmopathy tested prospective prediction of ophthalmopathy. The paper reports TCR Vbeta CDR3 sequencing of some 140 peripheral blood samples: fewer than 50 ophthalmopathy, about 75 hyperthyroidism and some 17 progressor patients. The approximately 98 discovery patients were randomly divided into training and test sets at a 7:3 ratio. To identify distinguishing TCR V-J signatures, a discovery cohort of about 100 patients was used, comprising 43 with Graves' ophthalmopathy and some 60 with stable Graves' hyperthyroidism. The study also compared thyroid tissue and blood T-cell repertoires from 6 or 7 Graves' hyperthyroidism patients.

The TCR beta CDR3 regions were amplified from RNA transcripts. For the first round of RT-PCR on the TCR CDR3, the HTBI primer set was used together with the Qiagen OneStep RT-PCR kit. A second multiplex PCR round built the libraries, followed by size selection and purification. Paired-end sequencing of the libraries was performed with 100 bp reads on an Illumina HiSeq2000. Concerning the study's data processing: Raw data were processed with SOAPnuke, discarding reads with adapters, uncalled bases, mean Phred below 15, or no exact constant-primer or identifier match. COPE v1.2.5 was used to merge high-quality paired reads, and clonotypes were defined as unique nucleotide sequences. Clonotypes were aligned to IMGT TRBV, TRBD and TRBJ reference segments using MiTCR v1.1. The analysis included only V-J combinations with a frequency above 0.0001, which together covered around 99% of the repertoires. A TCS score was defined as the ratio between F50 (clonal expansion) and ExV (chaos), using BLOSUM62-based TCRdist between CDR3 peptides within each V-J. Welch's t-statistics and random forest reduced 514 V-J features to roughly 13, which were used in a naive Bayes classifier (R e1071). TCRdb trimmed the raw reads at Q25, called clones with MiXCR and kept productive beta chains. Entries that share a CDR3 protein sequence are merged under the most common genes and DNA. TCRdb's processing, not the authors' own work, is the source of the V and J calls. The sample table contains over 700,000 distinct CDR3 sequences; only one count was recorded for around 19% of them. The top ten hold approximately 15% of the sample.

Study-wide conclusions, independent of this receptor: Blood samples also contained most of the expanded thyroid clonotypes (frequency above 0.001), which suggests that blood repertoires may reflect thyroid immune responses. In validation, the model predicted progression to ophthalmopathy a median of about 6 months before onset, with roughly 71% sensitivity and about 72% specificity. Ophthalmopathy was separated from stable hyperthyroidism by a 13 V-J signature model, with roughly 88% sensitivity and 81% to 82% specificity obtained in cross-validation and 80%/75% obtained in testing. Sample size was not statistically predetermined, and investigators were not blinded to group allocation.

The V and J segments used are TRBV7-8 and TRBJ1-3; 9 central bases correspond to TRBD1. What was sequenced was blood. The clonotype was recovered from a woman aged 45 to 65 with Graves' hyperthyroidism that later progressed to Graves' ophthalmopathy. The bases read TGTGCCAGCAGCCAGGACAGGGGAACTGGAAACACCATACATTTT. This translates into CASSQDRGTGNTIHF.